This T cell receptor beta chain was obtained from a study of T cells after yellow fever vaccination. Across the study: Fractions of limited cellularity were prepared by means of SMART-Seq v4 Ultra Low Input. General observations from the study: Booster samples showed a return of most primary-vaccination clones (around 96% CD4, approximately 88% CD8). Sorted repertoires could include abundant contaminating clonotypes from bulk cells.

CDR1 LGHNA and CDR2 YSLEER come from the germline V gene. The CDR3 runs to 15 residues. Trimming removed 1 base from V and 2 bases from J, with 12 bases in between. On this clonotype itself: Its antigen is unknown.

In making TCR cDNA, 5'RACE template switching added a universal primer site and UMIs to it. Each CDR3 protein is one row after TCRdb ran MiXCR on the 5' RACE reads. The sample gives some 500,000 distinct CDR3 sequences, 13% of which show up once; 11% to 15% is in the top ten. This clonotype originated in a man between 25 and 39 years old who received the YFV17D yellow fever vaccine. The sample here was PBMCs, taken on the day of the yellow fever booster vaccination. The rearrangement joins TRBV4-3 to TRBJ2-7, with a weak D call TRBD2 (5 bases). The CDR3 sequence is CASSQGAAPTYEQYF. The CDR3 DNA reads TGCGCCAGCAGCCAAGGAGCGGCGCCTACCTACGAGCAGTACTTC.